One and the same sample provided the 20 T cell receptor beta chains below, sequenced in a study of control samples from healthy donors and cancer patients. The assay was immunoSEQ multiplex PCR, and TCRdb's table has in-frame clones only and misses some. There are about 120,000 clones in the sample; 89% occur only once, and approximately 37% lies in the top ten. The sequenced sample was blood. Every receptor here comes from a man in his fifties or sixties in good health.

V usage is TRBV10-3 and J usage is TRBJ2-1; D may be TRBD1 or TRBD2 (6 bases each). Trimming cost V 4 bases and J 4 bases, with 29 bases left between them. Germline assignment: CDR1 ENHRY and CDR2 SYGVKD. The CDR3 loop spans 20 amino acids. The CDR3 DNA sequence: TGTGCCATCAGTGGCCCAATGGGAGAAAAGGGGGGAAGACCTTACAATGAGCAGTTCTTC. It yields the protein CAISGPMGEKGGRPYNEQFF.

This rearrangement joins TRBV6-6 to TRBJ1-2; no firm D call. V lost 2 bases and J 4 bases, leaving 14 bases between the germline ends. CDR1 and CDR2 from the germline V gene are MNHNY and SVGAGI (reference sequence). The CDR3 has 15 amino acids. The CDR3 region is CASSYAVGGPYGYTF. The CDR3 region has the DNA TGTGCCAGCAGTTACGCCGTTGGAGGGCCCTATGGCTACACCTTC.

This rearrangement joins TRBV5-4 to TRBJ2-3, with TRBD2 matching 8 bases. The CDR3 covers 14 residues. Germline values: CDR1 SGHNT, CDR2 YYREEE (reference sequence). Germline trimming cut 2 bases from V and 1 base from J; bases unmatched to any gene: 0. The CDR3 reads CASSFSGGTDTQYF. The CDR3 coding sequence is TGTGCCAGCAGCTTTAGCGGGGGCACAGATACGCAGTATTTT.

The V call is TRBV11-3, the J call TRBJ2-2, with D tentatively TRBD2 (5 bases). Germline V gene lookup returns CDR1 SGHNT and CDR2 YENEEA. This CDR3 has 14 amino acids. Deletions cut 7 bases from V and 6 bases from J, with 15 bases between. CDR3 amino acids: CASTLLLGAGELFF. Here the CDR3 DNA reads TGTGCCAGCACCTTGTTACTAGGAGCCGGGGAGCTGTTTTTT.

V gene TRBV4-3 combines with J gene TRBJ1-2; D is perhaps TRBD1 (5 bases). V lost 5 bases and J lost 3, with 7 bases in between. There are 12 residues in the CDR3. The germline gives CDR1 LGHNA, CDR2 YSLEER. DNA of the CDR3: TGCGCCAGCAGCTCAGGGTACTATGGCTACACCTTC. Amino acid sequence: CASSSGYYGYTF.

V gene TRBV6-5 combines with J gene TRBJ2-3; D is ambiguous. The CDR3 has 13 residues. Trimming stripped 2 bases from V and 1 base from J, with 4 bases between. Germline V gene lookup returns CDR1 MNHEY and CDR2 SVGAGI. CDR3 amino acids: CASSYRGTDTQYF. The CDR3 coding sequence is TGTGCCAGCAGTTACAGGGGCACAGATACGCAGTATTTT.

The V call is TRBV12-3 or TRBV12-4, the J call TRBJ1-1, with TRBD1 matching over 8 bases. The ends lost 2 bases at V and 4 bases at J; junction bases unmatched: 0. The CDR3 consists of 13 residues. For the CDR3, the DNA is TGTGCCAGCAGTTTACAGGGGGCCACTGAAGCTTTCTTT. Amino acids: CASSLQGATEAFF.

The rearrangement joins TRBV6-5 to TRBJ1-5; the D is unclear. CDR1 MNHEY and CDR2 SVGAGI come from the germline V gene. V lost 5 bases and J lost 9, with 14 bases in between. The CDR3 extends over 13 amino acids. The CDR3: CASSTGSVSPQHF. The CDR3 DNA is TGTGCCAGCAGTACCGGGTCCGTATCGCCCCAGCATTTT.

The chain is built from TRBV16 and TRBJ1-2; D is ambiguous. The length of the CDR3 is 13 residues. Trimming pared 2 bases from V and 6 bases from J, leaving 10 bases between. Germline lookup yields CDR1 KGHSY and CDR2 FQNENV. CDR3 sequence reads: CASSQPSYDGYTF. CDR3 nucleotide sequence: TGTGCCAGCAGCCAACCCTCCTATGATGGCTACACCTTC.

J is TRBJ1-3 and V is TRBV5-1; 7 nucleotides match TRBD1. The CDR3 extends over 15 amino acids. With 0 bases clipped from V and 4 bases from J, the junction kept 4 bases outside the gene matches. The germline V gene encodes CDR1 SGHRS and CDR2 YFSETQ. DNA for the CDR3: TGCGCCAGCAGCTTGGGGACAGGAGGGGGAAACACCATATATTTT. It specifies CASSLGTGGGNTIYF.

The rearrangement joins TRBV27 to TRBJ1-1; D may be TRBD1 (6 bases). Germline values: CDR1 MNHEY, CDR2 SMNVEV (reference sequence). The ends were cut back, 5 bases at V and 3 bases at J, with 13 bases in the middle. This CDR3 is 14 amino acids long. CDR3 residues: CASSVLQGYTEAFF. CDR3 DNA: TGTGCCAGCAGTGTCCTACAGGGTTACACTGAAGCTTTCTTT.

This clone is a singleton in its sample. The chain has TRBV3-1 (or the pseudogene TRBV3-2) and TRBJ2-5; 12 bases fit TRBD2. The CDR3 is 15 residues long. Trimming took 6 bases from V and 5 from J; bases not matched to a gene: 7. Germline CDR1 and CDR2: LGHDT and YNNKEL (reference sequence). CDR3 loop: CASSSLAGGQETQYF. CDR3 in DNA: TGTGCCAGCAGTTCGCTAGCGGGGGGGCAGGAGACCCAGTACTTC.

This chain links TRBV10-3 with TRBJ1-3; 8 nucleotides agree with TRBD1. Germline V lookup: CDR1 ENHRY, CDR2 SYGVKD. V gave up 2 bases and J gave up 0 bases; unmatched junction bases: 15. CDR3 length: 20 residues. The CDR3 spells CAISEPYRDRRLSSGNTIYF. CDR3 DNA: TGTGCCATCAGTGAGCCTTACCGGGACAGGCGACTAAGCTCTGGAAACACCATATATTTT.

The chain carries TRBV28 and TRBJ2-6; D not resolved. Trimming left V 5 bases short and J 8 bases short, with 10 bases between. The CDR3 consists of 13 residues. The germline gives CDR1 MDHEN, CDR2 SYDVKM. CDR3 bases: TGTGCCAGCAGTACGGGTGCCACCAACGTCCTGACTTTC. This translates into CASSTGATNVLTF.

Only one count was recorded for this clone. This CDR3 is CSADDYNEQFF. DNA for the CDR3: TGCAGTGCCGATGACTACAATGAGCAGTTCTTC. The chain has TRBV20-1 and TRBJ2-1; no clear D gene. Germline CDR1 is DFQATT and CDR2 is SNEGSKA (reference sequence). The CDR3 totals 11 residues. Trimming cost V 6 bases and J 3 bases, with 6 bases left between them.

V usage is TRBV5-4 and J usage is TRBJ1-6; tentatively, D is TRBD1 (5 bases). Germline lookup yields CDR1 SGHNT and CDR2 YYREEE (reference sequence). The CDR3 loop spans 15 amino acids. Between the trimmed V and J ends, which lost 1 base and 7 bases, there was a span of 12 bases. This CDR3 reads CASSLIVGANSPLHF. In DNA form, the CDR3 reads TGTGCCAGCAGCTTGATAGTCGGGGCGAATTCACCCCTCCACTTT.

This chain connects TRBV6-5 to TRBJ2-7; D is tentatively TRBD1 or TRBD2 (5 bases each). CDR3 size: 13 residues. V gave up 8 bases and J gave up 6 bases, with 17 bases separating them. The germline CDR1 and CDR2 sequences are MNHEY and SVGAGI. Here the CDR3 DNA reads TGTGCCAGCGGTAAGGCAGGGACCTTCGAGCAGTACTTC. Translation gives CASGKAGTFEQYF.

This rearrangement joins TRBV7-6 to TRBJ1-1, with a tentative D call TRBD1 (5 bases). V was pared by 0 bases and J by 2 bases, with 13 bases between. Germline values: CDR1 SGHVS, CDR2 FNYEAQ. This CDR3 contains 16 residues. The CDR3 protein is CASSLAGASINTEAFF. In DNA, the CDR3 is TGTGCCAGCAGCTTAGCTGGGGCCTCGATTAACACTGAAGCTTTCTTT.

This chain joins TRBV29-1 and TRBJ1-1; D may be TRBD1 (5 bases). Germline values: CDR1 SQVTM, CDR2 ANQGSEA. The germline V and J ends were trimmed by 4 bases and 0 bases, with 15 bases remaining between them. CDR3 size: 15 residues. CDR3 sequence reads: CSVAGTGHMNTEAFF. The DNA of the CDR3 is TGCAGCGTTGCCGGGACGGGGCACATGAACACTGAAGCTTTCTTT.

The CDR3 reads CASSEGANYGYTF. The CDR3 region has the DNA TGTGCCAGCTCAGAGGGAGCGAACTATGGCTACACCTTC. The genes are TRBV18 and TRBJ1-2; unclear D gene. Germline-derived CDR1 and CDR2 are KGHSH and LQKENI. The CDR3 sequence is 13 residues long. Between the trimmed V and J ends, which lost 5 bases and 2 bases, there was a span of 9 bases.